This T cell receptor beta chain was sequenced during a study of cytomegalovirus exposure and HLA in healthy donors. Study-level points and caveats: Later genetic work tied a missense DCLRE1C variant to beta-chain V and J trimming.

As regards this clone: Its target is not known.

With 1 base removed from V and 7 bases from J, the gap between germline ends came to 14 bases. CDR3 size: 15 residues. Germline V gives CDR1 SGHVS, CDR2 FQNEAQ. PCR primers comprised 60 Vbeta and 13 Jbeta primers. Data came from immunoSEQ multiplex PCR; TCRdb stores just in-frame clones and leaves some out. The sample lists roughly 180,000 clones, about 85% occurring once. Sequenced sample: PBMCs. This sequence was found in a woman between 50 and 59 years old in good health and CMV-seropositive. The chain couples TRBV7-8 to TRBJ1-5; D remains ambiguous. As DNA, the CDR3 is TGTGCCAGCAGCTTAGGGGTGGCCTCGGGGCAGCCCCAGCATTTT. Protein: CASSLGVASGQPQHF.